The 20 T cell receptor beta chains listed next were all sequenced from one sample in a study of blood T cell repertoires in COVID-19 (dated by TCRdb to the early 2020s). To prepare the library, the immunoSEQ multiplex PCR assay was applied. The source is immuneACCESS, and TCRdb retained only in-frame sequences with V and J called. Part of the clones is not carried over; for the studies checked, unresolved V genes explain less than half of this, and the remainder is unexplained. Recorded for this sample are roughly 360,000 clones; roughly 86% of them occurred a single time. Of the sample, roughly 1.4% is held by the ten largest clones. The sample was PBMCs or T cells enriched from blood (not recorded which). Source of these receptors: a man aged 25-45 years who had recovered from COVID-19.

The chain carries TRBV6-2 or TRBV6-3 and TRBJ1-5; D unclear. The germline CDR1 and CDR2 sequences are MNHEY and SVGEGT. Trimming removed 4 bases from V and 3 bases from J, with 10 bases in between. The CDR3 spans 14 residues. CDR3 bases: TGTGCCAGCAGTTCAGTAAAAGACAATCAGCCCCAGCATTTT. Encoded protein: CASSSVKDNQPQHF.

This chain connects TRBV2 to TRBJ1-6, with 7 nucleotides matching TRBD1. V dropped 7 bases and J dropped 11; count of bases not matched to a gene: 8. Germline CDR1 reads SNHLY; CDR2 reads FYNNEI. The CDR3 runs 13 residues. The CDR3 DNA reads as TGTGCCAGCACTCAGGGGGTTGGTCCACCCCTCCACTTT. This codes for CASTQGVGPPLHF.

The chain links TRBV19 to TRBJ1-2; D is unclear. Trimming shortened V by 4 bases and J by 1 base, and 16 bases separated the two germline ends. Germline V lookup: CDR1 LNHDA, CDR2 SQIVND (reference sequence). This CDR3 region has 16 residues. The CDR3 DNA is TGTGCCAGTAGTACCCCAGGACTTGTGAATAACTATGGCTACACCTTC. Its protein product is CASSTPGLVNNYGYTF.

CDR3 bases: TGCGCCAGCAGCCAAGATTTGAACAGATTCTACGAGCAGTACTTC. Its protein product is CASSQDLNRFYEQYF. This sequence joins TRBV4-1 and TRBJ2-7; D gene ambiguous. Trimming left V 0 bases short and J 3 bases short, with 12 bases between. In germline, CDR1 is MGHRA, CDR2 YSYEKL. The CDR3 consists of 15 residues.

This clone appeared a single time. The CDR3 reads CASSPTGTISTDTQYF. The CDR3, as DNA: TGTGCCAGCAGCCCGACAGGCACAATTAGCACAGATACGCAGTATTTT. The chain is built from TRBV27 and TRBJ2-3, with D tentatively TRBD1 (6 bases). The CDR3 is 16 amino acids. Germline CDR1 reads MNHEY; CDR2 reads SMNVEV (reference sequence). The ends were cut back, 6 bases at V and 0 bases at J, with 16 bases in the middle.

The J gene is TRBJ2-1, the V gene TRBV19; 9 bases fit TRBD1. J gave up 7 bases and V 6 bases, and 16 bases lay outside the gene matches. Looked up from germline, CDR1 is LNHDA and CDR2 is SQIVND (reference sequence). The CDR3 extends over 17 amino acids. The CDR3 DNA sequence: TGTGCCAGTAGGGACAGGGGCCAAAAAGCGGGGTATAATGAGCAGTTCTTC. Its translation: CASRDRGQKAGYNEQFF.

This clone occurred once. The chain combines TRBV27 with TRBJ2-7; 7 bases line up with TRBD2. The germline V gene encodes CDR1 MNHEY and CDR2 SMNVEV (reference sequence). The V and J ends lost 0 bases and 5 bases, in that order; junction bases with no gene match: 1. This CDR3 spans 13 amino acids. The DNA for the CDR3 is TGTGCCAGCAGTTTATCCCGGGGGGACGAGCAGTACTTC. Protein product: CASSLSRGDEQYF.

The chain uses TRBV6-1 and TRBJ2-1; D ambiguous. V was shortened by 3 bases and J by 7 bases, with 7 bases between the two germline ends. CDR1 is MNHNS, CDR2 SASEGT, per germline. The CDR3 is made up of 12 amino acids. This CDR3 is CASSDWANEQFF. The CDR3 DNA reads as TGTGCCAGCAGTGATTGGGCTAATGAGCAGTTCTTC.

V gene TRBV7-6 combines with J gene TRBJ2-5; 9 positions agree with TRBD1. Germline CDR1 is SGHVS and CDR2 is FNYEAQ. The CDR3 is made up of 17 amino acids. Unmatched junction bases numbered 6, after V lost 1 base and J lost 0 bases. CDR3 loop: CASSLGVRTGDQETQYF. CDR3 nucleotides: TGTGCCAGCAGCTTAGGGGTCAGGACAGGGGACCAAGAGACCCAGTACTTC.

V is TRBV7-2 and J is TRBJ2-6, with 11 bases lining up with TRBD1. From germline, CDR1 is SGHTA and CDR2 FQGNSA. V dropped 4 bases and J dropped 0; count of bases not matched to a gene: 8. The CDR3 length is 19 residues. The CDR3 DNA reads TGTGCCAGCAGCTCACTGCGGGGGACAGGGGGCTCTGGGGCCAACGTCCTGACTTTC. Its translation: CASSSLRGTGGSGANVLTF.

This sequence joins TRBV7-9 and TRBJ1-6, with 7 bases lining up with TRBD1. The CDR3 is made up of 14 amino acids. J lost 10 bases, V lost 5 bases, and 8 bases had no gene match. The germline V gene has CDR1 SEHNR and CDR2 FQNEAQ (reference sequence). As DNA, the CDR3 is TGTGCCAGCAGCCCGGGCAGGGGGTACTCACCCCTCCACTTT. It specifies CASSPGRGYSPLHF.

This rearrangement joins TRBV7-9 to TRBJ2-2; D is ambiguous. Trimming pared 1 base from V and 2 bases from J, leaving 17 bases between. The CDR3 consists of 18 residues. The germline V gene encodes CDR1 SEHNR and CDR2 FQNEAQ (reference sequence). CDR3 region: CASSLDLGAQLNTGELFF. For the CDR3, the DNA is TGTGCCAGCAGCTTAGACCTTGGCGCACAGCTAAACACCGGGGAGCTGTTTTTT.

This clone was observed once. The CDR3 sequence: CASSQIRTVPEQYF. The CDR3 nucleotides read TGTGCCAGCAGCCAGATAAGGACTGTCCCCGAGCAGTACTTC. This chain joins TRBV4-2 and TRBJ2-7; D perhaps matches TRBD2 (5 bases). The length of the CDR3 is 14 residues. Germline CDR1 and CDR2: LGHNA and YNFKEQ. V was trimmed by 3 bases and J by 6 bases, leaving 15 bases between them.

The chain carries TRBV15 and TRBJ1-3; TRBD1 is a possible D gene (6 bases). Trimming cost V 0 bases and J 0 bases, with 12 bases left between them. This CDR3 has 17 residues. CDR1 and CDR2 (germline): LNHNV, YYDKDF (reference sequence). CDR3 protein: CATSREGGATSGNTIYF. The CDR3 DNA sequence: TGTGCCACCAGCAGAGAGGGGGGGGCTACCTCTGGAAACACCATATATTTT. Based on the CDR3 plus reference TRBV15 and TRBJ1-3, the full variable domain is DAMVIQNPRYQVTQFGKPVTLSCSQTLNHNVMYWYQQKSSQAPKLLFHYYDKDFNNEADTPDNFQSRRPNTSFCFLDIRSPGLGDTAMYLCATSREGGATSGNTIYFGEGSWLTVV.

The chain employs TRBV19 and TRBJ1-3, with TRBD1 as a possible D gene (5 bases). The V and J ends lost 8 bases and 0 bases respectively, with 14 bases between them. CDR1 and CDR2 (germline): LNHDA, SQIVND (reference sequence). The CDR3 loop spans 15 amino acids. The CDR3 bases are TGTGCCAGTGGTCCCGGGGGACCCTCTGGAAACACCATATATTTT. Translated: CASGPGGPSGNTIYF.

The V and J genes are TRBV11-2 and TRBJ1-6; 10 nucleotides align to TRBD1. Trimming at V came to 2 bases and at J to 11 bases, leaving 9 bases not matched to a gene. Germline CDR1 and CDR2: SGHAT and FQNNGV. The length of the CDR3 is 16 residues. The CDR3 spells CASSLQTGGGSTPLHF. The CDR3 nucleotides read TGTGCCAGCAGCTTACAGACAGGGGGCGGATCGACACCCCTCCACTTT.

This clone has a single count. The gene calls are TRBV6-1 and TRBJ1-5; D ambiguous. The germline gives CDR1 MNHNS, CDR2 SASEGT. The CDR3 sequence is 14 residues long. Trimming shortened V by 2 bases and J by 4 bases, and 9 bases separated the two germline ends. The CDR3 DNA follows: TGTGCCAGCAGTGAATCTATGTGGAATCAGCCCCAGCATTTT. Protein: CASSESMWNQPQHF.

The V call is TRBV30, the J call TRBJ1-3, with a weak D call TRBD1 (5 bases). The CDR3 runs 14 residues. Trimming left V 4 bases short and J 8 bases short, with 18 bases between. In germline, CDR1 is GTSNPN, CDR2 SVGIG (reference sequence). The CDR3 loop is CAWIIQGARDTIYF. The DNA for the CDR3 is TGTGCCTGGATCATTCAAGGGGCTAGGGACACCATATATTTT.

V usage is TRBV20-1 and J usage is TRBJ2-1; D is perhaps TRBD1 (5 bases). V shed 3 bases and J shed 11 bases, with 11 bases lying between them. The V gene's germline CDR1 is DFQATT and CDR2 SNEGSKA (reference sequence). The CDR3 runs to 11 residues. Here the CDR3 DNA reads TGCAGTGCTAGGGACATTCCTAAGCAGTTCTTC. Residues: CSARDIPKQFF.

This chain links TRBV5-1 with TRBJ2-1, with D possibly TRBD2 on 5 matching bases. This CDR3 region has 18 residues. Germline loops: CDR1 SGHRS, CDR2 YFSETQ. Deletions cut 0 bases from V and 6 bases from J, with 22 bases between. The CDR3 sequence: CASSLGPSTMPLGNEQFF. The CDR3 DNA sequence: TGCGCCAGCAGCTTGGGACCCTCGACTATGCCTTTGGGCAATGAGCAGTTCTTC.